What follows are 19 T cell receptor beta chains derived from one specimen sequenced in a study of human T cells and chemical hapten exposure. Regarding time point: patch test 2, 6 weeks after DPC sensitization. The treatment was: therapeutic diphenylcyclopropenone sensitization with weekly scalp DPC. One entry per CDR3 protein, called by TCRdb with MiXCR from the RACE reads. The sample holds some 71,000 distinct CDR3 sequences, over 9% seen once. The sample here was whole blood, taken in connection with sensitization to the hapten diphenylcyclopropenone (DPC). Source of these receptors: a woman aged 45-59 years with alopecia areata. Some clones in this sample may be carry-over from other donors' samples.

This clonotype was picked up a small number of times. The chain links TRBV29-1 to TRBJ2-5, with TRBD1 as a possible D gene (5 bases). From germline, CDR1 is SQVTM and CDR2 ANQGSEA. The V end lost 2 bases, the J end lost 4 bases, and 11 bases lay between the germline ends. This CDR3 spans 13 amino acids. CDR3 protein: CSVEYGQGETQYF. The CDR3 bases are TGCAGCGTTGAATATGGTCAGGGAGAGACCCAGTACTTC.

The chain carries TRBV10-3 and TRBJ2-1; D unresolved. CDR3 length equals 12 residues. Trimming stripped 0 bases from V and 6 bases from J, with 3 bases between. Per germline, CDR1 ENHRY and CDR2 SYGVKD. CDR3 nucleotides: TGTGCCATCAGTGAGTCGACCAATGAGCAGTTCTTC. Translated: CAISESTNEQFF.

Many counts were recorded for this clonotype. V and J are TRBV7-9 and TRBJ2-3, with D unresolved. Germline CDR1 reads SEHNR; CDR2 reads FQNEAQ (reference sequence). Trimming removed 1 base from V and 8 bases from J, with 1 base in between. The CDR3 is 10 amino acids. CDR3 in amino acids: CASSLGTQYF. The CDR3 bases are TGTGCCAGCAGCTTAGGTACGCAGTATTTT.

The genes are TRBV7-2 and TRBJ2-2; D is uncertain. CDR3 length: 13 amino acids. Germline CDR1 is SGHTA and CDR2 is FQGNSA. The V gene lost 8 bases and the J gene lost 4 bases, with 11 bases spanning the gap. In DNA, the CDR3 is TGTGCCAGCGGTCCTTTGTCCACCGGGGAGCTGTTTTTT. Protein product: CASGPLSTGELFF.

The table lists this clonotype with a few counts. The chain links TRBV19 to TRBJ2-5; the D gene is possibly TRBD2 (5 bases). Germline V gives CDR1 LNHDA, CDR2 SQIVND (reference sequence). The CDR3 sequence is 14 residues long. V was shortened by 3 bases and J by 5 bases, with 13 bases between the two germline ends. The CDR3 nucleotides read TGTGCCAGTAGTATGCAGACGACGGGGGAGACCCAGTACTTC. The encoded protein is CASSMQTTGETQYF.

This clonotype has a count of ten or more. This chain connects TRBV9 to TRBJ2-5; 9 positions agree with TRBD1. The V gene end was trimmed by 4 bases and the J gene end by 2 bases; junction bases not matched to a gene: 15. CDR3 length: 18 amino acids. Germline lookup yields CDR1 SGDLS and CDR2 YYNGEE. The CDR3 region is CASSPRGGQGAGQETQYF. The CDR3 DNA follows: TGTGCCAGCAGCCCCCGTGGGGGACAGGGAGCCGGACAAGAGACCCAGTACTTC.

This clonotype was detected a few times. CDR3 protein: CALGQSGNQPQHF. In DNA, the CDR3 is TGTGCCCTGGGGCAGTCCGGCAATCAGCCCCAGCATTTT. The chain combines TRBV30 with TRBJ1-5; a weak D match, TRBD1 (5 bases). The CDR3 spans 13 residues. V lost 8 bases and J lost 2, with 13 bases in between. Germline V gives CDR1 GTSNPN, CDR2 SVGIG (reference sequence). The whole variable domain, remainder taken from reference TRBV30 and TRBJ1-5, is SQTIHQWPATLVQPVGSPLSLECTVEGTSNPNLYWYRQAAGRGLQLLFYSVGIGQISSEVPQNLSASRPQDRQFILSSKKLLLSDSGFYLCALGQSGNQPQHFGDGTRLSIL.

The rearrangement joins TRBV6-1 to TRBJ1-1; TRBD1 matches at 7 bases. This CDR3 spans 12 amino acids. Trimming removed 1 base from V and 9 bases from J; junction bases left unmatched: 2. CDR1 and CDR2 from the germline V gene are MNHNS and SASEGT. CDR3 protein: CASSEEGGKAFF. CDR3 DNA: TGTGCCAGCAGTGAAGAAGGGGGCAAAGCTTTCTTT.

V usage is TRBV3-1 and J usage is TRBJ2-1, with 7 bases identical to TRBD2. Germline CDR1 reads LGHDT; CDR2 reads YNNKEL (reference sequence). The ends lost 1 base at V and 7 bases at J; junction bases unmatched: 4. This CDR3 is built from 14 residues. CDR3 DNA sequence: TGTGCCAGCAGCCAAGGGACTAGGGGTAATGAGCAGTTCTTC. Translation: CASSQGTRGNEQFF.

This clonotype was seen repeatedly, ten times or more. This CDR3 is CASSQDRALAMGNEQFF. The CDR3 nucleotides are TGTGCCAGCAGCCAAGATCGCGCACTAGCGATGGGCAATGAGCAGTTCTTC. This chain joins TRBV14 and TRBJ2-1; 7 nucleotides line up with TRBD2. Per the germline V gene, CDR1 is SGHDN and CDR2 is FVKESK. With V trimmed by 0 bases and J by 6 bases, 11 bases remained unmatched. The CDR3 consists of 17 residues.

V is TRBV10-3 and J is TRBJ1-2, with unresolved D. Germline lookup yields CDR1 ENHRY and CDR2 SYGVKD. The CDR3 runs 13 residues. Between the trimmed V and J ends, which lost 2 bases and 2 bases, there was a span of 6 bases. CDR3 bases: TGTGCCATCAGTGAGGGGCCGAACTATGGCTACACCTTC. It specifies CAISEGPNYGYTF.

The rearrangement joins TRBV11-2 to TRBJ2-3; 9 bases fit TRBD2. The CDR3 runs to 18 residues. CDR1 is SGHAT, CDR2 FQNNGV, per germline. The V segment lost 5 bases and the J segment 4 bases; nucleotides outside the gene matches: 16. In nucleotides, the CDR3 is TGTGCCAGCAGCCCGCGGTTGTGGCGGGAGGGCCGCGCAGATACGCAGTATTTT. It translates to CASSPRLWREGRADTQYF.

V is TRBV2 and J is TRBJ2-1; no clear D. This CDR3 is built from 13 residues. Trimming cost V 3 bases and J 5 bases, with 8 bases left between them. Looked up from germline, CDR1 is SNHLY and CDR2 is FYNNEI. CDR3 region: CASSERFNNEQFF. The DNA of the CDR3 is TGTGCCAGCAGTGAGCGCTTCAACAATGAGCAGTTCTTC.

This clonotype was seen at least ten times. The V and J genes are TRBV20-1 and TRBJ1-2; 9 nucleotides line up with TRBD1. Germline trimming cut 4 bases from V and 4 bases from J; bases unmatched to any gene: 7. This CDR3 has 14 residues. Germline V gene sequence: CDR1 DFQATT, CDR2 SNEGSKA (reference sequence). Written as DNA, the CDR3 is TGCAGTGCTATCCCAACAGGGGGCACCTATGGCTACACCTTC. Its translation: CSAIPTGGTYGYTF.

The chain has TRBV10-3 and TRBJ2-6; D is unclear. CDR1 is ENHRY, CDR2 SYGVKD, per germline. The CDR3 spans 14 residues. The V end was cut by 3 bases, the J end by 1 base, with 4 bases between. The CDR3 DNA is TGTGCCATCAGTGACCCATCTGGGGCCAACGTCCTGACTTTC. Its translation: CAISDPSGANVLTF.

This clonotype has just a few counts. The chain combines TRBV29-1 with TRBJ2-3; TRBD2 aligns across 9 bases. The germline gives CDR1 SQVTM, CDR2 ANQGSEA. Trimming took 4 bases from V and 3 from J; bases not matched to a gene: 5. This CDR3 region has 14 residues. CDR3 protein: CSVAALAGTDTQYF. The CDR3, as DNA: TGCAGCGTTGCTGCCCTAGCGGGGACAGATACGCAGTATTTT.

This clonotype was observed a handful of times. V and J are TRBV6-5 and TRBJ2-7, with D possibly TRBD2 on 6 matching bases. CDR1 MNHEY and CDR2 SVGAGI come from the germline V gene. Trimming left V 4 bases short and J 2 bases short, with 18 bases between. The CDR3 is 16 amino acids. CDR3 sequence reads: CASSSTLAGFPYEQYF. The CDR3 DNA follows: TGTGCCAGCAGTTCCACACTAGCCGGGTTTCCCTACGAGCAGTACTTC.

This clonotype has a count of ten or more. This rearrangement joins TRBV11-2 to TRBJ1-1; perhaps TRBD1 as D (5 bases). The CDR3 contains 14 residues. Looked up from germline, CDR1 is SGHAT and CDR2 is FQNNGV. V gave up 7 bases and J gave up 2 bases, with 14 bases separating them. In nucleotides, the CDR3 is TGTGCCAGCACCATGACAGCAGTTAACACTGAAGCTTTCTTT. Residues: CASTMTAVNTEAFF.

A remark on this clonotype: At one boundary the junction diverges from the germline segment, which might be a read error. The genes are TRBV11-2 and TRBJ2-4; the D gene is possibly TRBD1 (6 bases). Looked up from germline, CDR1 is SGHAT and CDR2 is FQNNGV. The CDR3 has 14 residues. CDR3 bases: TGTGCCAGCAGCCCCTCAGGGGTTAAAAACATTCTGTACTTC. Its protein product is CASSPSGVKNILYF.